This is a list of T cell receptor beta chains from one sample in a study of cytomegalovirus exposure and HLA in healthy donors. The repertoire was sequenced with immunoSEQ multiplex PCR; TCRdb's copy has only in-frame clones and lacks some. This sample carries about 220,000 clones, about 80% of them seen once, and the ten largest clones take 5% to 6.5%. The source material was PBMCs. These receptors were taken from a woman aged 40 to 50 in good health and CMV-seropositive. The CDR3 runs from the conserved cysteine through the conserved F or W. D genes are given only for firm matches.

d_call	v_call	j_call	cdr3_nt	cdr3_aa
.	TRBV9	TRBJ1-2	TGTGCCAGCAGCCCTTCTTGGGGGGGCGGCTACACCTTC	CASSPSWGGGYTF
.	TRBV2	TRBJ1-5	TGTGCCAGCAGTGCTACAGGGTTGCACAATCAGCCCCAGCATTTT	CASSATGLHNQPQHF
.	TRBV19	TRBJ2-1	TGTGCCAGTAGTATAAGGAGGCAGCCCCACAATGAGCAGTTCTTC	CASSIRRQPHNEQFF
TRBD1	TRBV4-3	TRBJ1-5	TGCGCCAGCAGCCAAGATGCGGGGACAGGGGCGTATCAGCCCCAGCATTTT	CASSQDAGTGAYQPQHF
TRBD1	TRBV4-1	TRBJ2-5	TGCGCCAGCAGCCAAGGGACAGGGGAGAGAAAGGCCCAGTACTTC	CASSQGTGERKAQYF
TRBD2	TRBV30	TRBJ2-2	TGTGCCTGGAGGAGGCGGGGGGACACCGGGGAGCTGTTTTTT	CAWRRRGDTGELFF
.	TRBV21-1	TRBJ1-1	TGTGCCAGCCCTCGGGGGGCCCAACGTAACACTGAAGCTTTCTTT	CASPRGAQRNTEAFF
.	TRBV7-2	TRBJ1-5	TGTGCCAGCAGCTTAGCTGTGCAGGGAATGGGACAGCCCCAGCATTTT	CASSLAVQGMGQPQHF
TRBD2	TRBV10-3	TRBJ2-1	TGTGCCATTGGGGGGGGAGCTGAGCCGAACTTCTTC	CAIGGGAEPNFF
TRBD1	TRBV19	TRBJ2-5	TGTGCCAGTAGCCATCTCCCGGGACAGGGAAAAGAGACCCAGTACTTC	CASSHLPGQGKETQYF
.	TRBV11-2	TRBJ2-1	TGTGCCAGCAGCTTAACACTACTCTCCTACAATGAGCAGTTCTTC	CASSLTLLSYNEQFF
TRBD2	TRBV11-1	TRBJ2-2	TGTGCCAGCACCCCAGGACTAGCGGTAAAGAACACCGGGGAGCTGTTTTTT	CASTPGLAVKNTGELFF
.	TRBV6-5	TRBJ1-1	TGTGCCAGCAGTCGCAAGCTTACTGAAGCTTTCTTT	CASSRKLTEAFF
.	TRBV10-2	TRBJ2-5	TGCGCCAGCAGTGGGGGAAGGGGATCGTTAGAGACCCAGTACTTC	CASSGGRGSLETQYF
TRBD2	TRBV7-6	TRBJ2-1	TGTGCCAGCAGCTTATCCCCCCCTACCGGGACTAGCGGGAGGTACAATGAGCAGTTCTTC	CASSLSPPTGTSGRYNEQFF
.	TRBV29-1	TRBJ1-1	TGCAGCGTTGTTAAAGCACTTGAAGCTTTCTTT	CSVVKALEAFF